This TCR beta chain comes out of a study of blood T cell repertoires in COVID-19. TCRdb's table, derived via immunoSEQ multiplex PCR, lists solely in-frame clones and lacks some. The profile shows roughly 120,000 clones, roughly 87% of them singletons. The CDR3 is made up of 13 amino acids. The germline V gene has CDR1 MNHEY and CDR2 SMNVEV (reference sequence). V lost 6 bases to trimming and J lost 0 bases; unmatched junction nucleotides: 2. Sequenced input: peripheral blood. The genes are TRBV27 and TRBJ2-7; the match to TRBD2 covers 7 bases. The receptor was derived from a human donor in a cohort sampled during active COVID-19. The CDR3 DNA is TGTGCCAGCAGGGCGGGAGTCTCCTACGAGCAGTACTTC. As protein: CASRAGVSYEQYF.